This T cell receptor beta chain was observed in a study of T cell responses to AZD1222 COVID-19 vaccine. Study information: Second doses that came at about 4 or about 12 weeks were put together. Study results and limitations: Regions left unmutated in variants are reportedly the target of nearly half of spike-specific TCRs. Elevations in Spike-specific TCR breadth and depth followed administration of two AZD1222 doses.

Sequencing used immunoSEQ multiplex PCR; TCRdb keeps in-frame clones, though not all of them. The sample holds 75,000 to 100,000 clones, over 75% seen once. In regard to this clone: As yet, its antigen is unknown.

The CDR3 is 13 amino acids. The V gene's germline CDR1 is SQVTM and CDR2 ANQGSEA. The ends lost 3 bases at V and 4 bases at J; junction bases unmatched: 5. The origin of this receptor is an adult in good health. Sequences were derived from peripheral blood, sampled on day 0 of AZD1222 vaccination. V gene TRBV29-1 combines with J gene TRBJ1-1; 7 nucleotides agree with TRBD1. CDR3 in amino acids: CSVDRAGGTEAFF. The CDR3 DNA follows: TGCAGCGTTGACCGTGCAGGGGGCACTGAAGCTTTCTTT.